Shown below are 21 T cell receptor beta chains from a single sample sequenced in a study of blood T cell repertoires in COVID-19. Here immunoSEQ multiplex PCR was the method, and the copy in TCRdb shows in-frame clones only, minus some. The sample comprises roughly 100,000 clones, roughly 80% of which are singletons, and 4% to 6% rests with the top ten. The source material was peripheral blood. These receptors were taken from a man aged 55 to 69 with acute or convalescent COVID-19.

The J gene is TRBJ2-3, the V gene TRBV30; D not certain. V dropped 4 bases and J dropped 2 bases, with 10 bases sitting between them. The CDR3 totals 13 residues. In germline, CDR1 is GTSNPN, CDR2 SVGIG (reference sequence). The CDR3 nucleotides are TGTGCCTGGATTTCTCCTAACACAGATACGCAGTATTTT. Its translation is CAWISPNTDTQYF. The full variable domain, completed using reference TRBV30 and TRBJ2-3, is SQTIHQWPATLVQPVGSPLSLECTVEGTSNPNLYWYRQAAGRGLQLLFYSVGIGQISSEVPQNLSASRPQDRQFILSSKKLLLSDSGFYLCAWISPNTDTQYFGPGTRLTVL.

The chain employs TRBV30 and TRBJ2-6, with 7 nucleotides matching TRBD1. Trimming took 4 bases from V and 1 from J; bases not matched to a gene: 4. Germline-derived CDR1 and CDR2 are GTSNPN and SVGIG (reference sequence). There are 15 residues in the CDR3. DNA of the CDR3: TGTGCCTGGACCCAGGGACAGTCTGGGGCCAACGTCCTGACTTTC. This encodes CAWTQGQSGANVLTF.

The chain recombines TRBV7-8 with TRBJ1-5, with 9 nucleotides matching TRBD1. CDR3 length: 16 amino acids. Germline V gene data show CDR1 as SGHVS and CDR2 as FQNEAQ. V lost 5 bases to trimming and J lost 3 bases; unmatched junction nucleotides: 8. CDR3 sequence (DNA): TGTGCCAGCAGCCCACTCGGACAGGGGTACAATCAGCCCCAGCATTTT. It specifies CASSPLGQGYNQPQHF.

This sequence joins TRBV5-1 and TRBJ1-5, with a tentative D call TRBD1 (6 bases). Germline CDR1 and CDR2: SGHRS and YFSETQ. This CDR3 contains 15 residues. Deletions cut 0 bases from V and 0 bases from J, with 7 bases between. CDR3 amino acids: CASSLEGDSNQPQHF. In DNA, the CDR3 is TGCGCCAGCAGCTTGGAGGGGGATAGCAATCAGCCCCAGCATTTT.

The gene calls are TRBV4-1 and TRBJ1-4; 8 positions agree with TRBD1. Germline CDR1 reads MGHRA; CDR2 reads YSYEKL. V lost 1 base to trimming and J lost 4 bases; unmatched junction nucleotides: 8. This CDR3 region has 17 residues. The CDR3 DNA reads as TGCGCCAGCAGCCAAGTACCGACAGGGGATAATAATGAAAAACTGTTTTTT. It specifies CASSQVPTGDNNEKLFF.

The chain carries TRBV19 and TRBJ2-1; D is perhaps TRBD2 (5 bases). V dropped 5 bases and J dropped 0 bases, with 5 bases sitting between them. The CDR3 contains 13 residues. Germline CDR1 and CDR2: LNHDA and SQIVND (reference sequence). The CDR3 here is CASSGSSYNEQFF. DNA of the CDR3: TGTGCCAGTAGTGGGAGCTCCTACAATGAGCAGTTCTTC.

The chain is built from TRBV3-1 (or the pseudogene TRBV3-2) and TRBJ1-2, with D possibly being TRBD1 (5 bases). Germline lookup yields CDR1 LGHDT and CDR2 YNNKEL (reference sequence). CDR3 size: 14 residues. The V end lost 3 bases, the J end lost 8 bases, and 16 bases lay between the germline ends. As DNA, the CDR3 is TGTGCCAGCAGCCAGACGGGACTCGGAAGAGGCTACACCTTC. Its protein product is CASSQTGLGRGYTF.

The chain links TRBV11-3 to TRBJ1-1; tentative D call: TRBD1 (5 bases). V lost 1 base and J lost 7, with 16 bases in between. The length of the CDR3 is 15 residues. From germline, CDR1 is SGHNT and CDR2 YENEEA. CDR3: CASSLVIETQGEAFF. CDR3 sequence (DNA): TGTGCCAGCAGCTTAGTTATCGAAACCCAGGGTGAAGCTTTCTTT.

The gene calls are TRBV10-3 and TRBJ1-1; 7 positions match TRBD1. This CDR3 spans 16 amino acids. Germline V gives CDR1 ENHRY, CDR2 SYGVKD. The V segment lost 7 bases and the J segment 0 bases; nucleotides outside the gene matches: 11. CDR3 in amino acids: CAITERQGSLNTEAFF. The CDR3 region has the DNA TGTGCCATCACCGAAAGACAGGGTTCACTGAACACTGAAGCTTTCTTT.

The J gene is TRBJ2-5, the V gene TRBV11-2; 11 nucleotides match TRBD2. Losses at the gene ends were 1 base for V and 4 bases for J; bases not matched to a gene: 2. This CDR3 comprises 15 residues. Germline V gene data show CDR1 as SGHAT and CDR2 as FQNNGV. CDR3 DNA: TGTGCCAGCAGCTTAGCACTAGCGGGAGTAGAGACCCAGTACTTC. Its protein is CASSLALAGVETQYF.

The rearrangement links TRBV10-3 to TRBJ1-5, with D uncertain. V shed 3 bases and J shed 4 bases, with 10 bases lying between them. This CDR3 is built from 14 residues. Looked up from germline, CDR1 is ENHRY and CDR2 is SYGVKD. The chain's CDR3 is CAISDHRSNQPQHF. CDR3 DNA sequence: TGTGCCATCAGTGATCACAGATCTAATCAGCCCCAGCATTTT.

The CDR3 nucleotides read TGTGCCAGCAGCACCGGACAGGACACTGAAGCTTTCTTT. Translated, it gives CASSTGQDTEAFF. The rearrangement uses TRBV9 and TRBJ1-1; TRBD1 agrees at 7 bases. Trimming cost V 4 bases and J 3 bases; bases outside gene matches: 3. The germline gives CDR1 SGDLS, CDR2 YYNGEE. The CDR3 sequence is 13 residues long.

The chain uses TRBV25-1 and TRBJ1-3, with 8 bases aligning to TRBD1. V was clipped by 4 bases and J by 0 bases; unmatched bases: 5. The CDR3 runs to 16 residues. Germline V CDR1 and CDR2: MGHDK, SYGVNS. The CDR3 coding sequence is TGTGCCAGCAGTGTCCGGGACAGGATCTCTGGAAACACCATATATTTT. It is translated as CASSVRDRISGNTIYF.

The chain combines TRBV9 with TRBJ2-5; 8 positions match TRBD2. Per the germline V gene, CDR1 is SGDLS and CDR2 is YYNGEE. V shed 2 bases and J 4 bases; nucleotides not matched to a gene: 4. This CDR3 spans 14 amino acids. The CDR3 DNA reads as TGTGCCAGCAGCGTTAGCGGGATGCGAGAGACCCAGTACTTC. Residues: CASSVSGMRETQYF.

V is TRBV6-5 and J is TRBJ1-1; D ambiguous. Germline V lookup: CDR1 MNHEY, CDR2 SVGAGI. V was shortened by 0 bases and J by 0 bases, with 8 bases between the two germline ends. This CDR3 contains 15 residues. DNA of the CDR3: TGTGCCAGCAGTTACTCGAGGGTCGTGAACACTGAAGCTTTCTTT. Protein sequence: CASSYSRVVNTEAFF.

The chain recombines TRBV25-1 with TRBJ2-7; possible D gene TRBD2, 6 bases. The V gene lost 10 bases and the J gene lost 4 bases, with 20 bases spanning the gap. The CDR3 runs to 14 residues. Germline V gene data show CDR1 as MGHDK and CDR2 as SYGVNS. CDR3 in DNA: TGTGCCACTAGTAGCGGCTCTTCAGGGTACGAGCAGTACTTC. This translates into CATSSGSSGYEQYF.

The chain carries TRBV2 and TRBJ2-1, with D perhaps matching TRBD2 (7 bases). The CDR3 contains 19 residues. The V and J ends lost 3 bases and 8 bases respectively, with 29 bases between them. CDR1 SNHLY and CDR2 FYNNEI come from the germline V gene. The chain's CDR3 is CASSDRRGLIVGRGYEQFF. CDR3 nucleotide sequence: TGTGCCAGCAGTGATCGGCGGGGGCTGATCGTGGGGAGGGGGTATGAGCAGTTCTTC.

CDR3 DNA sequence: TGTGCCAGCTCACCGGGACAGGGGTATGAGCAGTTCTTC. Translating gives CASSPGQGYEQFF. This chain uses TRBV18 with TRBJ2-1, with 10 bases aligning to TRBD1. Germline CDR1 and CDR2: KGHSH and LQKENI. The CDR3 has 13 amino acids. V shed 3 bases, J shed 8 bases, and the junction held 1 base outside the gene matches. The full variable domain, rest sourced from reference TRBV18 and TRBJ2-1, is NAGVMQNPRHLVRRRGQEARLRCSPMKGHSHVYWYRQLPEEGLKFMVYLQKENIIDESGMPKERFSAEFPKEGPSILRIQQVVRGDSAAYFCASSPGQGYEQFFGPGTRLTVL.

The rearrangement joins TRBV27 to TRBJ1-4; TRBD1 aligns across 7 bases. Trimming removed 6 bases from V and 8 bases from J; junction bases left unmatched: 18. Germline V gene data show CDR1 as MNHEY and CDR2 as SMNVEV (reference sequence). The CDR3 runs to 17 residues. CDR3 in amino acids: CASRRTSQAGGKEKLFF. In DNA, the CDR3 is TGTGCCAGCAGGCGTACATCACAGGCAGGGGGGAAGGAAAAACTGTTTTTT.

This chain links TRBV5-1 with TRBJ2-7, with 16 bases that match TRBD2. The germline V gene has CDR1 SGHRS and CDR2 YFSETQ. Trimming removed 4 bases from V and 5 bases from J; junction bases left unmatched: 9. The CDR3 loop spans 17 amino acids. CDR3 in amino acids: CASSDFGTSGRADEQYF. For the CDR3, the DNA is TGCGCCAGCAGCGACTTCGGGACTAGCGGGAGGGCCGACGAGCAGTACTTC.

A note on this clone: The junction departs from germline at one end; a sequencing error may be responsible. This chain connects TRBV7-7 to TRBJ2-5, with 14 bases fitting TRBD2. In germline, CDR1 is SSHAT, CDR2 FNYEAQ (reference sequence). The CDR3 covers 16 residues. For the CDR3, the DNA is TGTGCTAGCAGCTTAGGACTAGCGGGAGGACAAGAGACCCAGTACTTC. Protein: CASSLGLAGGQETQYF.